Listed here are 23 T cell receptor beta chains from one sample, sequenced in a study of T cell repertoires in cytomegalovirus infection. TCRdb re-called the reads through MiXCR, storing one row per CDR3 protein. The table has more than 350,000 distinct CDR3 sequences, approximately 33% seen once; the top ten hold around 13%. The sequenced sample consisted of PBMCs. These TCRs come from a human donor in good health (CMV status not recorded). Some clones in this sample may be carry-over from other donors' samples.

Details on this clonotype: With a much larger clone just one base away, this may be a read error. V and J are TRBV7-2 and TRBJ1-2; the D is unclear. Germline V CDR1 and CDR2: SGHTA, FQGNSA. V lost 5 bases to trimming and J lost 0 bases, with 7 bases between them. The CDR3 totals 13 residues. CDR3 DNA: TGTGCCAGCAGCGTGATAGCTAACTATGGCTACACCTTC. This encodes CASSVIANYGYTF. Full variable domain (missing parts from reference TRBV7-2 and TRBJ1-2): GAGVSQSPSNKVTEKGKDVELRCDPISGHTALYWYRQSLGQGLEFLIYFQGNSAPDKSGLPSDRFSAERTGGSVSTLTIQRTQQEDSAVYLCASSVIANYGYTFGSGTRLTVV.

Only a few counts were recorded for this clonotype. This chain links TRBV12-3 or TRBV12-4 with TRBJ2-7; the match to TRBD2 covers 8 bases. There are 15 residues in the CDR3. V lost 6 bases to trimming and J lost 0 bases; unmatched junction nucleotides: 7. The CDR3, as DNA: TGTGCCAGCAGCCATAGCGGGGTGGGCTCCTACGAGCAGTACTTC. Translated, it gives CASSHSGVGSYEQYF.

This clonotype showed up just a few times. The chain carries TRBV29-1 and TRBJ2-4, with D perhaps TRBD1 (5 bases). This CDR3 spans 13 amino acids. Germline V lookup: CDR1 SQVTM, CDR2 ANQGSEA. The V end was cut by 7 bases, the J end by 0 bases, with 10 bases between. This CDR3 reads CSALTGAKNIQYF. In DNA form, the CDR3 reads TGCAGCGCTCTTACAGGAGCCAAAAACATTCAGTACTTC.

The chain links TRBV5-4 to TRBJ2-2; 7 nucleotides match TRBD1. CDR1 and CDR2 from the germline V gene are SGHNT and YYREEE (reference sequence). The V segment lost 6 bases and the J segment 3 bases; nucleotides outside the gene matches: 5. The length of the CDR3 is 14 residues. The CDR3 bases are TGTGCCAGCACTAGGGGGCGGGACACCGGGGAGCTGTTTTTT. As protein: CASTRGRDTGELFF.

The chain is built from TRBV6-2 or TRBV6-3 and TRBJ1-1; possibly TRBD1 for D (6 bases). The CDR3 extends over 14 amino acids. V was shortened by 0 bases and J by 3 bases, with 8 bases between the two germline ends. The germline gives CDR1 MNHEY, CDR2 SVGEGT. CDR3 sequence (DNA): TGTGCCAGCAGTTACTCTGGGACACACACTGAAGCTTTCTTT. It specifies CASSYSGTHTEAFF.

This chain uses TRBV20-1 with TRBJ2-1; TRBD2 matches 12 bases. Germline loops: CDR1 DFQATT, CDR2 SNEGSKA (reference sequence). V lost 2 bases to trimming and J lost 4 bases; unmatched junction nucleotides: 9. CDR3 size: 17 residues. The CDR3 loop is CSARNLRTSGNYNEQFF. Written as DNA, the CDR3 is TGCAGTGCTAGAAACTTAAGGACTAGCGGGAATTACAATGAGCAGTTCTTC.

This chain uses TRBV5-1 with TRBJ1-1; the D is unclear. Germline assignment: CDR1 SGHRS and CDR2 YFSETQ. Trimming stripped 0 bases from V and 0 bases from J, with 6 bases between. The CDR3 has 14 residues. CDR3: CASSLALMNTEAFF. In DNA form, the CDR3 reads TGCGCCAGCAGCTTGGCGCTGATGAACACTGAAGCTTTCTTT.

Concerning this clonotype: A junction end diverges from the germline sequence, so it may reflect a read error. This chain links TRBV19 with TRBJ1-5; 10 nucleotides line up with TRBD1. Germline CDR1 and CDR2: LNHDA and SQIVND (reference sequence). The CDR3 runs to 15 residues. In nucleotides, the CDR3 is TGTGCCACCGGGACAGGGGCCCATAGCAATCATCCCCAGCATTTT. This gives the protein CATGTGAHSNHPQHF.

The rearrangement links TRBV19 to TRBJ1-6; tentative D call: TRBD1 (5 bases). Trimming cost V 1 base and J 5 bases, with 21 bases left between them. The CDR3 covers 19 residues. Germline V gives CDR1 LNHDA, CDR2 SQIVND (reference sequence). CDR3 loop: CASSIGGGRLDGDNSPLHF. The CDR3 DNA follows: TGTGCCAGTAGTATAGGGGGCGGCCGCCTGGATGGGGATAATTCACCCCTCCACTTT.

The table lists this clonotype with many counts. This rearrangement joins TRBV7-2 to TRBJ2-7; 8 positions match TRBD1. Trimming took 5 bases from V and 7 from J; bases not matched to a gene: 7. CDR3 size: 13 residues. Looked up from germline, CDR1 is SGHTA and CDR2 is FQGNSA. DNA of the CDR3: TGTGCCAGCAGCCCAACAGGGGGTAGGGAGCAGTACTTC. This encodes CASSPTGGREQYF.

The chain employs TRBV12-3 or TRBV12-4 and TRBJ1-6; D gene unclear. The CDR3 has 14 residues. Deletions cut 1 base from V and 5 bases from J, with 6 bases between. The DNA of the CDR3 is TGTGCCAGCAGTTTAGACAGAAATAATTCACCCCTCCACTTT. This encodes CASSLDRNNSPLHF.

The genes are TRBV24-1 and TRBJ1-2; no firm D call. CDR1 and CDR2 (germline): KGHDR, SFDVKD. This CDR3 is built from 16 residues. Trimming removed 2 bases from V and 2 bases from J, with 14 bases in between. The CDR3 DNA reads TGTGCCACCAGTGATTCCGGTCCCGGCCCCAACTATGGCTACACCTTC. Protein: CATSDSGPGPNYGYTF.

CDR3 coding DNA: TGTGCCAGCAGCCCTCGGGTGGGCAATCAGCCCCAGCATTTT. It encodes CASSPRVGNQPQHF. The chain uses TRBV28 and TRBJ1-5, with D unresolved. The CDR3 spans 14 residues. Germline lookup yields CDR1 MDHEN and CDR2 SYDVKM. Trimming left V 6 bases short and J 2 bases short, with 11 bases between.

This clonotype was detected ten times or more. The CDR3 loop reads CASSLVSASGNTIYF. CDR3 in DNA: TGTGCCAGCAGCTTAGTGTCGGCCTCTGGAAACACCATATATTTT. This sequence joins TRBV7-6 and TRBJ1-3; D is unresolved. With 1 base removed from V and 0 bases from J, the gap between germline ends came to 7 bases. The CDR3 has 15 residues. Germline V gives CDR1 SGHVS, CDR2 FNYEAQ.

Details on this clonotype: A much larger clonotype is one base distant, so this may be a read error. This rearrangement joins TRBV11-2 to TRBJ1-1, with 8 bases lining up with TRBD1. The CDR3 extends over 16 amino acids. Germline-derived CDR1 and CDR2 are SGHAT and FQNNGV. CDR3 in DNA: TGTGCCAGCCCTGGGGCAGGGGGCCCCCCGGGGACTGAAGCTTTATTT. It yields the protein CASPGAGGPPGTEALF.

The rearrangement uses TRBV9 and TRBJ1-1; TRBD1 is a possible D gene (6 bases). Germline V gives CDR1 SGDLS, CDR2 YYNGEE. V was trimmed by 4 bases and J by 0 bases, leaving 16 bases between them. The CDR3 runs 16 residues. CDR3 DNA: TGTGCCAGCAGCCCCGCTGGGGGCCTAATGAACACTGAAGCTTTCTTT. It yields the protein CASSPAGGLMNTEAFF.

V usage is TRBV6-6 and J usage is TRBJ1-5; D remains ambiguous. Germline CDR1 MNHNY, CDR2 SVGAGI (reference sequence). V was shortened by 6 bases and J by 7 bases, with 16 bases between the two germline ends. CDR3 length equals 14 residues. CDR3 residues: CASRAETPNQPQHF. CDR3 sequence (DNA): TGTGCCAGCAGGGCAGAGACCCCTAACCAGCCCCAGCATTTT.

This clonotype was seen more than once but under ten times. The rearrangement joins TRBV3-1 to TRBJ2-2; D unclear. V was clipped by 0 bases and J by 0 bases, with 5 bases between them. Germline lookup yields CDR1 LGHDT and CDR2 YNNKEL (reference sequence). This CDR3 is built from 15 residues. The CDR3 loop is CASSQDNANTGELFF. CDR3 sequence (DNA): TGTGCCAGCAGCCAAGACAACGCGAACACCGGGGAGCTGTTTTTT.

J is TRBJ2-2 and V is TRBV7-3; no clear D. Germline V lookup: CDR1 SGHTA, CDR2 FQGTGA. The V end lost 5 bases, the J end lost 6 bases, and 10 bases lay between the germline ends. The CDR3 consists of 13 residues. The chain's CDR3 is CASSPPVAGELFF. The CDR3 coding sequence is TGTGCCAGCAGCCCCCCTGTTGCCGGGGAGCTGTTTTTT. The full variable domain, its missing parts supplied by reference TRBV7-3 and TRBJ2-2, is GAGVSQTPSNKVTEKGKYVELRCDPISGHTALYWYRQSLGQGPEFLIYFQGTGAADDSGLPNDRFFAVRPEGSVSTLKIQRTERGDSAVYLCASSPPVAGELFFGEGSRLTVL.

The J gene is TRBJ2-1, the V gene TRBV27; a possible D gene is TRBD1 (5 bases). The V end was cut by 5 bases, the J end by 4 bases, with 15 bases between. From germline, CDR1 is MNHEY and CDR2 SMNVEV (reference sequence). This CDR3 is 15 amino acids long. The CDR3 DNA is TGTGCCAGCAGTCCCCAGGTAGCAGGGTACAATGAGCAGTTCTTC. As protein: CASSPQVAGYNEQFF.

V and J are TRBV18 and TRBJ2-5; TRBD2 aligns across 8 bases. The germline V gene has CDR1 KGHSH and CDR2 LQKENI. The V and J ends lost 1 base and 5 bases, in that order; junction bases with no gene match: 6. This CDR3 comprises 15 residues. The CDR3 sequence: CASSPQRGNGETQYF. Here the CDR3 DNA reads TGTGCCAGCTCACCACAGCGGGGGAACGGGGAGACCCAGTACTTC.

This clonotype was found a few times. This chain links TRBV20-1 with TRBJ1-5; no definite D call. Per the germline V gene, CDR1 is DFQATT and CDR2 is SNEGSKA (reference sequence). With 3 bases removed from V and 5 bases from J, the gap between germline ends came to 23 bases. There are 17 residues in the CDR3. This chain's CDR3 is CSARDPWREKKHQPQHF. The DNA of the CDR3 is TGCAGTGCTAGGGACCCGTGGCGGGAGAAGAAGCATCAGCCCCAGCATTTT.

The CDR3 loop is CASSLRPQLDEKLFF. The CDR3 nucleotides are TGTGCCAGTAGTCTCCGACCGCAACTGGATGAAAAACTGTTTTTT. J is TRBJ1-4 and V is TRBV19; D gene unclear. The germline V and J ends were trimmed by 5 bases and 6 bases, with 16 bases remaining between them. Per the germline V gene, CDR1 is LNHDA and CDR2 is SQIVND (reference sequence). The CDR3 contains 15 residues.